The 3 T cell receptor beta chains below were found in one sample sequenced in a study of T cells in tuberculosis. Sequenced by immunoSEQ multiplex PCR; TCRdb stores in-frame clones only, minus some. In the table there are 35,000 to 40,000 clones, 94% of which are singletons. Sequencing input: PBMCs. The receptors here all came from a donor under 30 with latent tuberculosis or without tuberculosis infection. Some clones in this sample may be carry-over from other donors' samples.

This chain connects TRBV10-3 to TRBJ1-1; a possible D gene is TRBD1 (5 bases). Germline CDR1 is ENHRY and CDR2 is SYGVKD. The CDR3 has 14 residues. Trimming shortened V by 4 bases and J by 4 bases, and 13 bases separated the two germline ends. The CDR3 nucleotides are TGTGCCATCAGTGTGGGGGGGAGCCGCACTGAAGCTTTCTTT. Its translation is CAISVGGSRTEAFF.

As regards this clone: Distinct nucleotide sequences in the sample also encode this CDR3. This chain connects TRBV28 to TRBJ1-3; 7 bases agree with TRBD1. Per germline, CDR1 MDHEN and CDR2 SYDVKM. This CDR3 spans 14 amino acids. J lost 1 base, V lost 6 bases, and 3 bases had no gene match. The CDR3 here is CASSLQGSGNTIYF. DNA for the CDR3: TGTGCCAGCAGCCTACAGGGGTCTGGAAACACCATATATTTT.

CDR3 region: CASSLTGTGGRAEAFF. CDR3 nucleotides: TGTGCCAGTAGTTTGACCGGGACAGGGGGCCGAGCTGAAGCTTTCTTT. The rearrangement uses TRBV19 and TRBJ1-1; TRBD1 matches at 12 bases. The V gene's germline CDR1 is LNHDA and CDR2 SQIVND (reference sequence). The CDR3 runs 16 residues. J lost 6 bases, V lost 5 bases, and 10 bases had no gene match.